These T cell receptor beta chains were read from a single sample in a study of PD-1 blockade in classical Hodgkin lymphoma. Sequenced by immunoSEQ multiplex PCR; TCRdb stores in-frame clones only, minus some. The sample records over 35,000 clones, less than 80% being singletons. Sequences were derived from peripheral blood mononuclear cells (PBMCs), sampled at baseline. The receptors originated from a human donor with classical Hodgkin lymphoma. The CDR3 runs from the conserved cysteine through the conserved F or W. A D gene is named only where the DNA matches it firmly. Only some rows state a clone size, as once, few, many or a class for expanded clones.

clone_size | j_call | d_call | v_call | cdr3_nt | cdr3_aa
- | TRBJ1-2 | - | TRBV7-3 | TGTGCCAGCAGCTTAACGCCAACTACCGACTATGGCTACACCTTC | CASSLTPTTDYGYTF
- | TRBJ2-7 | - | TRBV28 | TGTGCCAGCAGTCCTGTTGGCGGGATGGGATGGTTGGACTACGAGCAGTACTTC | CASSPVGGMGWLDYEQYF
once | TRBJ1-1 | - | TRBV4-1 | TGCGCCAGCAGCCAAGAAGGGGGGAGAGCTGAAGCTTTCTTT | CASSQEGGRAEAFF
- | TRBJ2-1 | TRBD2 | TRBV5-1 | TGCGCCAGCAGCTGGGGGACTAGCGTCAATGAGCAGTTCTTC | CASSWGTSVNEQFF
few | TRBJ2-7 | - | TRBV6-5 | TGTGCCAGCAGTCCCGCAGGCGACTACGAGCAGTACTTC | CASSPAGDYEQYF
- | TRBJ2-7 | - | TRBV5-1 | TGCGCCAGCAGCTTGGTTCTTAGGGGCTCCTACGAGCAGTACTTC | CASSLVLRGSYEQYF
- | TRBJ2-7 | TRBD2 | TRBV29-1 | TGCAGCGCCAAAACCCTAGCGGGAACCACCTCGGGGCAGTACTTC | CSAKTLAGTTSGQYF
once | TRBJ1-1 | TRBD1 | TRBV6-5 | TGTGCCAGCAGTTACTCCTTTTTAGACAGGGCTCCTGAAGCTTTCTTT | CASSYSFLDRAPEAFF
- | TRBJ2-3 | TRBD2 | TRBV4-2 | TGTGCCAGCAGCCAAGTTAGCGGGAGGGCCTTAACAGATACGCAGTATTTT | CASSQVSGRALTDTQYF
- | TRBJ1-2 | - | TRBV7-6 | TGTGCCAGCAGTTACACAATAGGGGATCATGGCTACACCTTC | CASSYTIGDHGYTF
- | TRBJ1-1 | - | TRBV11-2 | TGTGCCAGCAGCGCGACCGGGAGATGGGGATCGAGAGCTTTCTTT | CASSATGRWGSRAFF
medium-sized | TRBJ2-5 | - | TRBV28 | TGTGCCAGCAGTCCAGCCTGGACAGTGGGGGAGACCCAGTACTTC | CASSPAWTVGETQYF
- | TRBJ1-2 | TRBD1 | TRBV28 | TGTGCCAGCAGTGCCGGCGGCGCACTATGGGGACAGGGAACATCTAACTATGGCTACACCTTC | CASSAGGALWGQGTSNYGYTF
- | TRBJ1-5 | - | TRBV5-1 | TGCGCCAGCAGCTTGGCCGGTCAGGGCAATCAGCCCCAGCATTTT | CASSLAGQGNQPQHF
- | TRBJ2-7 | TRBD2 | TRBV19 | TGTGCCAGTAGTATAAGGCTAGCGGGAGCCACCTACGAGCAGTACTTC | CASSIRLAGATYEQYF
- | TRBJ2-2 | - | TRBV19 | TGTGCCAGTAGTGTCATGGAAGGAAACAGCCCCACCGGGGAGCTGTTTTTT | CASSVMEGNSPTGELFF
few | TRBJ1-1 | - | TRBV27 | TGTGCCAGCAGTTTGAGTAGGATGAACACTGAAGCTTTCTTT | CASSLSRMNTEAFF
- | TRBJ2-6 | - | TRBV9 | TGTGCCAGCAGCGTAGGGGCAGCCGGGGCCAACGTCCTGACTTTC | CASSVGAAGANVLTF
- | TRBJ2-7 | TRBD2 | TRBV5-6 | TGTGCCAGCAGCCCCAGCCTAGCGGGGTACTACTACGAGCAGTACTTC | CASSPSLAGYYYEQYF
- | TRBJ2-7 | - | TRBV7-2 | TGTGCCAGCTCGCCGACGCTTTCCTACGAGCAGTACTTC | CASSPTLSYEQYF
- | TRBJ1-1 | - | TRBV28 | TGTGCCAGCAGTTGGAGACACCCTGGCACTGAAGCTTTCTTT | CASSWRHPGTEAFF
- | TRBJ2-3 | - | TRBV27 | TGTGCCAGCAGCCGCTATAGGGATACGCAGTATTTT | CASSRYRDTQYF
medium-sized | TRBJ2-7 | TRBD2 | TRBV7-2 | TGTGCCAGCAGCTTTGGACTAGTTCTCGAGCAGTACTTC | CASSFGLVLEQYF
- | TRBJ2-3 | TRBD2 | TRBV28 | TGTGCCAGCGCCTCATCGGGTAGCGGGAGCCCAGATACGCAGTATTTT | CASASSGSGSPDTQYF
- | TRBJ2-5 | - | TRBV6-5 | TGTGCCAGCAGTTATCCCCTACGGACCCAGTACTTC | CASSYPLRTQYF
few | TRBJ1-6 | - | TRBV7-9 | TGTGCCAGCAGATTAGAACAGTATAATTCACCCCTCCACTTT | CASRLEQYNSPLHF
- | TRBJ2-7 | - | TRBV5-1 | TGCGCCAGCAGCCCCGGGACACAATACTCCTACGAGCAGTACTTC | CASSPGTQYSYEQYF
- | TRBJ1-2 | - | TRBV4-1 | TGCGCCAGCAGCCAAGATGTGTACTATGGCTACACCTTC | CASSQDVYYGYTF
- | TRBJ2-5 | - | TRBV6-6 | TGTGCCAGCAGTCACCCGGGTGCGAAAGAGACCCAGTACTTC | CASSHPGAKETQYF
- | TRBJ1-1 | - | TRBV2 | TGTGCCAGCAGTGTAGGGGGGATGAACACTGAAGCTTTCTTT | CASSVGGMNTEAFF
- | TRBJ2-1 | - | TRBV7-9 | TGTGCCAGCCTCAGAGGGAGGGAGCAGTTCTTC | CASLRGREQFF
- | TRBJ2-5 | - | TRBV27 | TGTGCCAGCAGTCTCCCCCTGAGCGGTAAAGAGACCCAGTACTTC | CASSLPLSGKETQYF
- | TRBJ2-7 | - | TRBV27 | TGTGCCAGCAGTTCTATCGGGGACCGCACCTACGAGCAGTACTTC | CASSSIGDRTYEQYF
- | TRBJ2-1 | TRBD1 | TRBV6-1 | TGTGCCAGCAGTGAGGCACGCGACCGGGACAGCTCCTACAATGAGCAGTTCTTC | CASSEARDRDSSYNEQFF
few | TRBJ1-1 | - | TRBV19 | TGTGCCAGTAGTATAGATCGGAGTGGTGAAGCTTTCTTT | CASSIDRSGEAFF
- | TRBJ2-1 | - | TRBV7-3 | TGTGCCAGCAGCCCAACCCCGCTGCCATACTCCTACAATGAGCAGTTCTTC | CASSPTPLPYSYNEQFF
- | TRBJ2-4 | TRBD1 | TRBV7-9 | TGTGCCAGCAGCTTAGGGACAGGTAGAGCCAAAAACATTCAGTACTTC | CASSLGTGRAKNIQYF
few | TRBJ1-1 | - | TRBV28 | TGTGCCAGCAGACTAGGGCTGGAGCGAGCTTTCTTT | CASRLGLERAFF
- | TRBJ2-1 | TRBD2 | TRBV27 | TGTGCCAGCAATACAGTCGGGGGGACTCAAATCTACAATGAGCAGTTCTTC | CASNTVGGTQIYNEQFF
- | TRBJ1-6 | - | TRBV18 | TGTGCCAGCTCACTGGCAAATTCACCCCTCCACTTT | CASSLANSPLHF
- | TRBJ2-5 | TRBD2 | TRBV11-3 | TGTGCCAGCACCTTAGCGGGAATGGAGACCCAGTACTTC | CASTLAGMETQYF
- | TRBJ2-2 | - | TRBV5-1 | TGCGCCAGCAGCCAGAACACCGGGGAGCTGTTTTTT | CASSQNTGELFF
- | TRBJ2-5 | TRBD2 | TRBV19 | TGTGCCAGTAGTATCCGGGACTATCGACTTCAAGAGACCCAGTACTTC | CASSIRDYRLQETQYF
- | TRBJ2-3 | - | TRBV7-9 | TGTGCCAGCAGCTTGTCAGGGCGGCATACGCAGTATTTT | CASSLSGRHTQYF
- | TRBJ2-5 | - | TRBV25-1 | TGTGCCAGCAGGGGGGGCAGCTGGGAGACCCAGTACTTC | CASRGGSWETQYF
- | TRBJ2-7 | - | TRBV7-2 | TGTGCCAGCAGCTCCCCTAGCTTCTACGAGCAGTACTTC | CASSSPSFYEQYF
- | TRBJ1-1 | TRBD1 | TRBV10-1 | TGCGCCAGCAGTGTGGACAGGGAGGCTGAAGCTTTCTTT | CASSVDREAEAFF
- | TRBJ2-1 | TRBD1 | TRBV14 | TGTGCCAGCAGCCAACGAAGACAGGGATTGAAGAACAATGAGCAGTTCTTC | CASSQRRQGLKNNEQFF
few | TRBJ2-4 | TRBD1 | TRBV28 | TGTGCCAGCAGTATGAACAGGGGCGCCAAAAACATTCAGTACTTC | CASSMNRGAKNIQYF
- | TRBJ2-5 | TRBD2 | TRBV29-1 | TGCAGCGTTGAAGATTTTGGTGCCAGCGGGAGTGGTGGGTCCCAAGAGACCCAGTACTTC | CSVEDFGASGSGGSQETQYF
- | TRBJ2-5 | TRBD2 | TRBV5-4 | TGTGCCAGCAGCCCCGGACTAGCGGGAGAAGAGACCCAGTACTTC | CASSPGLAGEETQYF
- | TRBJ1-5 | - | TRBV19 | TGTGCCAGTAGCCGCGGACCCTATAGCAATCAGCCCCAGCATTTT | CASSRGPYSNQPQHF
few | TRBJ2-2 | TRBD1 | TRBV19 | TGTGCCAGTAGTCCTAGGACAGGGAACACCGGGGAGCTGTTTTTT | CASSPRTGNTGELFF
- | TRBJ2-1 | TRBD1 | TRBV6-1 | TGTGCCAGCAGTCCCCGGACAGGGGGAAGCGATGAGCAGTTCTTC | CASSPRTGGSDEQFF
- | TRBJ1-4 | - | TRBV19 | TGTGCCAGTGCAGACAGGCCAACTAATGAAAAACTGTTTTTT | CASADRPTNEKLFF
- | TRBJ1-2 | - | TRBV6-5 | TGTGCCAGCAGGGGGTCACGGTCCGACTATGGCTACACCTTC | CASRGSRSDYGYTF
few | TRBJ2-1 | TRBD1 | TRBV11-3 | TGTGCCAGCAGCTTCCGGGACAGTCACTACAATGAGCAGTTCTTC | CASSFRDSHYNEQFF
- | TRBJ2-3 | - | TRBV21-1 | TGTGCCAGCAGCAAAATTGGGGGTATTACCACAGATACGCAGTATTTT | CASSKIGGITTDTQYF